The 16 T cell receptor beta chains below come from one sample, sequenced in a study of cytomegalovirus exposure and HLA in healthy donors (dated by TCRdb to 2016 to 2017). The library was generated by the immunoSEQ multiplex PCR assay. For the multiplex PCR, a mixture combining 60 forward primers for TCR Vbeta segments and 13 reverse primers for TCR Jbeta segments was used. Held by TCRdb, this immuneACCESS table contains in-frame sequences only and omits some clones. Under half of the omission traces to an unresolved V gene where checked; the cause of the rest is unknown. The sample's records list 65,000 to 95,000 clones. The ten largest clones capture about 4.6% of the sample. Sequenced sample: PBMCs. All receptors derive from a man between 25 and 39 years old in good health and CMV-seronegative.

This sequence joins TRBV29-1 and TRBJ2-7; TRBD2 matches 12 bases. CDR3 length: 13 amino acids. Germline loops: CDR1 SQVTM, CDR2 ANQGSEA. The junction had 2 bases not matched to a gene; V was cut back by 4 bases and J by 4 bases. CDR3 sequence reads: CSVGTSGVYEQYF. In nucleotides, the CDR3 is TGCAGCGTTGGGACTAGCGGGGTGTACGAGCAGTACTTC.

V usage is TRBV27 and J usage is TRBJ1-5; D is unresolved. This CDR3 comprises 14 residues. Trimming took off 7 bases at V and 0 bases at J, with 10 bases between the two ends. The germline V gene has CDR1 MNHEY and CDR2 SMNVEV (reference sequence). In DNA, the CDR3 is TGTGCCAGCAAATGGGCAGATAGCAATCAGCCCCAGCATTTT. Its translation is CASKWADSNQPQHF.

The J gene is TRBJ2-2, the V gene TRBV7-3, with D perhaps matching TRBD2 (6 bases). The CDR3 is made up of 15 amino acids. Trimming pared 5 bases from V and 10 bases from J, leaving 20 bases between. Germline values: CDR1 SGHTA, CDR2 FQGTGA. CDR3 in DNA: TGTGCCAGCAGCAACCCCTCGTTCGGGGAGGAGGAGCTGTTTTTT. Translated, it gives CASSNPSFGEEELFF. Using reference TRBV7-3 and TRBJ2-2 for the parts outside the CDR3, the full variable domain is GAGVSQTPSNKVTEKGKYVELRCDPISGHTALYWYRQSLGQGPEFLIYFQGTGAADDSGLPNDRFFAVRPEGSVSTLKIQRTERGDSAVYLCASSNPSFGEEELFFGEGSRLTVL.

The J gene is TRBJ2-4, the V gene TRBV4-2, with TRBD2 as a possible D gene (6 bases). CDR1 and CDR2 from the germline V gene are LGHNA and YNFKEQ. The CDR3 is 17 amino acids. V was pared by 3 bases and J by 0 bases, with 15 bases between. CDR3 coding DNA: TGTGCCAGCAGCCACAACAAAGCGGAGGGAGCCAAAAACATTCAGTACTTC. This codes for CASSHNKAEGAKNIQYF.

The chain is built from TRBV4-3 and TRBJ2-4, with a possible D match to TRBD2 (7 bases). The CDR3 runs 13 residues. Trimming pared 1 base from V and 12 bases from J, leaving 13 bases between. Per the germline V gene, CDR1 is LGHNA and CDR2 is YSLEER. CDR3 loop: CASSQVEGGPQYF. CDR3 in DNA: TGCGCCAGCAGCCAAGTTGAGGGGGGGCCTCAGTACTTC.

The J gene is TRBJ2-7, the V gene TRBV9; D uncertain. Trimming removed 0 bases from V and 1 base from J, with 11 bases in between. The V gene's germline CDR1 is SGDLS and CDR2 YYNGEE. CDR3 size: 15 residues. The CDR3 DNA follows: TGTGCCAGCAGCGTAGATCTTGGCAGGTCCTACGAGCAGTACTTC. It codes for CASSVDLGRSYEQYF.

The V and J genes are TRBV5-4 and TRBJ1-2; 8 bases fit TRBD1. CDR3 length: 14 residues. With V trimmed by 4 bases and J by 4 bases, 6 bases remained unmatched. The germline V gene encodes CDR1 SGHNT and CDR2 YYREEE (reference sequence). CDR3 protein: CASSPDREPYGYTF. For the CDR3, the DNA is TGTGCCAGCAGCCCGGACAGGGAGCCCTATGGCTACACCTTC.

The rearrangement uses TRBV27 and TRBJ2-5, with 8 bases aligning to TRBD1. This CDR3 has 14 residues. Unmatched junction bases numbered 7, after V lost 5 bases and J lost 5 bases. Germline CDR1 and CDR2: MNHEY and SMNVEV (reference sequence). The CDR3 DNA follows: TGTGCCAGCAGTCCCGGGACAGGTGGCGAGACCCAGTACTTC. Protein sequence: CASSPGTGGETQYF.

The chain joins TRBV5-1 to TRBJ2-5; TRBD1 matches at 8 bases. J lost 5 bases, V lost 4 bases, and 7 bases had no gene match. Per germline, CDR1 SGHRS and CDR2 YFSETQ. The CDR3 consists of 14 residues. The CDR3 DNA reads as TGCGCCAGCAGCACAGGACAGGGCGAGGAGACCCAGTACTTC. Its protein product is CASSTGQGEETQYF.

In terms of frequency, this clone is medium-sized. The CDR3 nucleotides are TGCGCCAGCAGCCAGCCGACAGGGATCCCCTACGAGCAGTACTTC. It translates to CASSQPTGIPYEQYF. The chain carries TRBV4-1 and TRBJ2-7, with 7 bases lining up with TRBD1. V shed 3 bases, J shed 2 bases, and the junction held 7 bases outside the gene matches. Germline CDR1 MGHRA, CDR2 YSYEKL. The CDR3 runs to 15 residues.

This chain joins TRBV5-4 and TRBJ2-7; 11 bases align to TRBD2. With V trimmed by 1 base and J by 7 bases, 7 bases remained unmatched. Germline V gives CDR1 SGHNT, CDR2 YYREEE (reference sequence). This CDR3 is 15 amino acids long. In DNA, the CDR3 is TGTGCCAGCAGCTTGACTAGCGGGGGCCGAGGGGAGCAGTACTTC. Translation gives CASSLTSGGRGEQYF. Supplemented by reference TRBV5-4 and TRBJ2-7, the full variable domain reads ETGVTQSPTHLIKTRGQQVTLRCSSQSGHNTVSWYQQALGQGPQFIFQYYREEENGRGNFPPRFSGLQFPNYSSELNVNALELDDSALYLCASSLTSGGRGEQYFGPGTRLTVT.

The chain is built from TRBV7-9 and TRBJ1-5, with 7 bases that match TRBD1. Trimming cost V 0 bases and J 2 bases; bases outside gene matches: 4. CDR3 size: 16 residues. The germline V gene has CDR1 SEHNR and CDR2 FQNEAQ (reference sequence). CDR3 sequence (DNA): TGTGCCAGCAGCTTAGCGGAGGGGGCCGGCAATCAGCCCCAGCATTTT. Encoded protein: CASSLAEGAGNQPQHF. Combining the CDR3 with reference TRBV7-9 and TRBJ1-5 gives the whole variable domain DTGVSQNPRHKITKRGQNVTFRCDPISEHNRLYWYRQTLGQGPEFLTYFQNEAQLEKSRLLSDRFSAERPKGSFSTLEIQRTEQGDSAMYLCASSLAEGAGNQPQHFGDGTRLSIL.

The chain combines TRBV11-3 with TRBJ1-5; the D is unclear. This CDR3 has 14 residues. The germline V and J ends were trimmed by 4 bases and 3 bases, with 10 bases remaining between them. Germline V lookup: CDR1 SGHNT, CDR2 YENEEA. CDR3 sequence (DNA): TGTGCCAGCAGCTCCGGACTTACCAATCAGCCCCAGCATTTT. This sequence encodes CASSSGLTNQPQHF.

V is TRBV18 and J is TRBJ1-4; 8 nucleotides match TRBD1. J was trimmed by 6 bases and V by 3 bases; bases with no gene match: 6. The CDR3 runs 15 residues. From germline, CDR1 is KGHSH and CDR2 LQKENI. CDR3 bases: TGTGCCAGCTCACCGCCGGGACAGGCGGATGAAAAACTGTTTTTT. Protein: CASSPPGQADEKLFF.

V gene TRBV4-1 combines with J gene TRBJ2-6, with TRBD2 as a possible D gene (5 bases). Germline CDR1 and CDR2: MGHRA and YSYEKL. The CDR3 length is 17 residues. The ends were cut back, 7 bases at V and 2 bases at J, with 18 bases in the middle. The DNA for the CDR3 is TGCGCCAGCAACCTAGGGCCTTCGGGGACTGGGGCCAACGTCCTGACTTTC. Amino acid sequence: CASNLGPSGTGANVLTF.

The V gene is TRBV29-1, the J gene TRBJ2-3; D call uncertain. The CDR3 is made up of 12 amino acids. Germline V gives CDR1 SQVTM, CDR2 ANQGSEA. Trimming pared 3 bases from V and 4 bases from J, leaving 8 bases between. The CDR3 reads CSVDDGSDTQYF. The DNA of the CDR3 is TGCAGCGTTGACGACGGGTCAGATACGCAGTATTTT.